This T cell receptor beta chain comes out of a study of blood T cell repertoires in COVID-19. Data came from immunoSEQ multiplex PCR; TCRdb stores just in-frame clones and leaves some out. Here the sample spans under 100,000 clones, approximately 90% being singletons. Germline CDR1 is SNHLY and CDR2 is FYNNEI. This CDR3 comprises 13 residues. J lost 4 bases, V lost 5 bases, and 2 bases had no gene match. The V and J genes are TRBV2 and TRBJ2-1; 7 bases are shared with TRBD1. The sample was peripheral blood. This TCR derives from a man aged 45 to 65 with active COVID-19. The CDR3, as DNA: TGTGCCAGCAGTCGACAGGGTTACAATGAGCAGTTCTTC. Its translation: CASSRQGYNEQFF.